These 6 T cell receptor beta chains were sequenced from one sample in a study of STAT5B mutations in CD4+ large granular lymphocyte leukemia (dated by TCRdb to 2022 to 2024). The library was produced with the immunoSEQ multiplex PCR assay. Drawn from immuneACCESS, this table holds only the in-frame rearrangements with V and J called that TCRdb kept. Clones are partly lost; checked studies trace under half to an unresolved V gene and leave the rest unexplained. The sample records almost 20,000 clones, approximately 84% of which are singletons. The top ten clonotypes cover about 13% of the sample. Sequencing used CD4+ T cells from blood buffy coats. Receptor source: a human donor in good health.

V usage is TRBV15 and J usage is TRBJ2-1; TRBD2 matches 14 bases. Germline CDR1 reads LNHNV; CDR2 reads YYDKDF (reference sequence). The CDR3 has 19 amino acids. Trimming at V came to 0 bases and at J to 5 bases, leaving 9 bases not matched to a gene. CDR3 in DNA: TGTGCCACCAGCAGAGATCTGACTAGCGGGAGGGCAGGCGACAATGAGCAGTTCTTC. Its translation is CATSRDLTSGRAGDNEQFF.

This chain links TRBV30 with TRBJ1-1; D call uncertain. This CDR3 contains 12 residues. V lost 5 bases to trimming and J lost 4 bases, with 11 bases between them. Per the germline V gene, CDR1 is GTSNPN and CDR2 is SVGIG (reference sequence). The CDR3 region has the DNA TGTGCCTGGGAGAAGGGCGGCACTGAAGCTTTCTTT. Its translation is CAWEKGGTEAFF.

The genes are TRBV30 and TRBJ1-1; D might be TRBD1 (6 bases). V lost 1 base to trimming and J lost 6 bases, with 12 bases between them. The CDR3 contains 13 residues. Per the germline V gene, CDR1 is GTSNPN and CDR2 is SVGIG (reference sequence). The chain's CDR3 is CAWSGGGSAEAFF. The DNA for the CDR3 is TGTGCCTGGAGTGGGGGGGGCTCCGCTGAAGCTTTCTTT.

V gene TRBV4-1 combines with J gene TRBJ1-2; tentative D call: TRBD1 (5 bases). With 0 bases removed from V and 2 bases from J, the gap between germline ends came to 13 bases. Germline CDR1 reads MGHRA; CDR2 reads YSYEKL. The length of the CDR3 is 16 residues. The CDR3 region is CASSQDPGRANYGYTF. CDR3 sequence (DNA): TGCGCCAGCAGCCAAGATCCGGGACGGGCAAACTATGGCTACACCTTC.

The chain couples TRBV30 to TRBJ2-3; D unclear. The CDR3 loop spans 13 amino acids. The germline V and J ends were trimmed by 2 bases and 0 bases, with 6 bases remaining between them. Germline CDR1 GTSNPN, CDR2 SVGIG (reference sequence). CDR3 residues: CAWSLESTDTQYF. The CDR3 bases are TGTGCCTGGAGTCTAGAAAGCACAGATACGCAGTATTTT.

This clone was seen only a few times. The CDR3 DNA reads as TGCAGTGTATATAGGGTCACTGAAGCTTTCTTT. Protein: CSVYRVTEAFF. The chain has TRBV20-1 and TRBJ1-1; D not resolved. This CDR3 spans 11 amino acids. Trimming removed 7 bases at V and 4 bases at J, with 10 bases between. From germline, CDR1 is DFQATT and CDR2 SNEGSKA (reference sequence).